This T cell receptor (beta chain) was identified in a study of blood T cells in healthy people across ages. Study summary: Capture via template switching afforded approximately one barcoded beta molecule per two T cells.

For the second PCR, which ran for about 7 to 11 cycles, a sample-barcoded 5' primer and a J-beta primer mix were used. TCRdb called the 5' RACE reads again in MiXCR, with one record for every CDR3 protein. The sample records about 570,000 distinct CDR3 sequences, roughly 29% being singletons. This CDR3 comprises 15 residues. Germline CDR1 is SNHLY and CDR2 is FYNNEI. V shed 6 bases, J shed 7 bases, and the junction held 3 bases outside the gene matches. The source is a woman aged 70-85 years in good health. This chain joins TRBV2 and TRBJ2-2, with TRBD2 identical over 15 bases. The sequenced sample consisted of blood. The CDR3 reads CASRGLAGGNGELFF. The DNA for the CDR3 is TGTGCCAGCAGGGGACTAGCGGGAGGTAACGGGGAGCTGTTTTTT.